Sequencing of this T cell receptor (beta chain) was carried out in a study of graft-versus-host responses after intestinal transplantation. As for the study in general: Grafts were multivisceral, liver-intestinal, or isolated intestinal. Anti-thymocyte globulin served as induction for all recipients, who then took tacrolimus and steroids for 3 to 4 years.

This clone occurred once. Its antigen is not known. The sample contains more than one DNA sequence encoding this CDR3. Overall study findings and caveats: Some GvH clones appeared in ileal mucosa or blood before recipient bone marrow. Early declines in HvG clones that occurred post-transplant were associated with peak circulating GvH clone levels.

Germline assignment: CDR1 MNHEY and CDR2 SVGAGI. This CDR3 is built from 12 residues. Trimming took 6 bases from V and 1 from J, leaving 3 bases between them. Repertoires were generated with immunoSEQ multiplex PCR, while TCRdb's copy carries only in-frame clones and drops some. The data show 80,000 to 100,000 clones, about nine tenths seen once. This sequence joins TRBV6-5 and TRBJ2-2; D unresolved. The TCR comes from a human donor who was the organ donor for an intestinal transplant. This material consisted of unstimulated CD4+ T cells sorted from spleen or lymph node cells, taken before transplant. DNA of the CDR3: TGTGCCAGCAGCAGGAACACCGGGGAGCTGTTTTTT. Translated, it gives CASSRNTGELFF.